The 9 T cell receptor beta chains presented below share a single source sample, sequenced in a study of CD8+CD57+ T cells in acquired aplastic anemia. Researchers used genomic DNA as the template to profile TCR beta VDJ and CDR3. TCRdb passed the reads through MiXCR, listing each CDR3 protein once. The table shows around 200,000 distinct CDR3 sequences, with under 55% occurring only once. Patients selected for sequencing had displayed CD8+CD57+ cell expansion by flow cytometry. Sequenced: sorted CD4+, CD8+, or CD8+CD57+ T cells (not recorded which) from PBMCs. All receptors derive from a human donor with aplastic anemia.

At least ten counts were recorded for this clonotype. This chain uses TRBV11-2 with TRBJ1-3, with a tentative D call TRBD1 (6 bases). Trimming pared 5 bases from V and 0 bases from J, leaving 8 bases between. CDR1 and CDR2 (germline): SGHAT, FQNNGV. The CDR3 is 14 amino acids. The CDR3 nucleotides are TGTGCCAGCAGCAAGGACAGCTCTGGAAACACCATATATTTT. Translating gives CASSKDSSGNTIYF. Together with reference TRBV11-2 and TRBJ1-3, the CDR3 gives the full variable domain: EAGVAQSPRYKIIEKRQSVAFWCNPISGHATLYWYQQILGQGPKLLIQFQNNGVVDDSQLPKDRFSAERLKGVDSTLKIQPAKLEDSAVYLCASSKDSSGNTIYFGEGSWLTVV.

There are many counts of this clonotype. The CDR3 protein is CATSDSGGHQYF. The CDR3 DNA reads TGTGCCACCAGTGATAGCGGGGGCCACCAGTATTTT. The chain couples TRBV24-1 to TRBJ2-3, with 8 bases matching TRBD2. Trimming took 3 bases from V and 12 from J; bases not matched to a gene: 4. CDR1 and CDR2 from the germline V gene are KGHDR and SFDVKD. This CDR3 is 12 amino acids long.

The V call is TRBV20-1, the J call TRBJ1-6; TRBD1 aligns across 8 bases. CDR3 length equals 16 residues. The ends lost 6 bases at V and 0 bases at J; junction bases unmatched: 7. Germline assignment: CDR1 DFQATT and CDR2 SNEGSKA (reference sequence). CDR3: CSATDRASSYNSPLHF. Written as DNA, the CDR3 is TGCAGTGCCACGGACAGGGCGAGCTCCTATAATTCACCCCTCCACTTT.

This clonotype was seen once. The rearrangement uses TRBV20-1 and TRBJ1-4; 8 nucleotides agree with TRBD1. The J segment lost 1 base and the V segment lost 3 bases, leaving 16 bases of the junction unmatched. Germline V gene data show CDR1 as DFQATT and CDR2 as SNEGSKA (reference sequence). This CDR3 region has 19 residues. This chain's CDR3 is CSASRGTGAGWGTNEKLFF. The CDR3 DNA follows: TGCAGTGCTAGTAGAGGGACAGGCGCGGGTTGGGGAACTAATGAAAAACTGTTTTTT.

The CDR3 loop reads CASSLTSGGAIGYTF. As DNA, the CDR3 is TGTGCCAGCAGCTTAACCAGCGGGGGGGCGATTGGCTACACCTTC. This chain uses TRBV7-9 with TRBJ1-2; tentative D call: TRBD1 (6 bases). Germline CDR1 is SEHNR and CDR2 is FQNEAQ (reference sequence). The CDR3 contains 15 residues. Deletions cut 2 bases from V and 7 bases from J, with 17 bases between.

A note on this clonotype: One end of the junction varies from germline; a read error may be responsible. The chain is built from TRBV25-1 and TRBJ1-1; a weak D match, TRBD1 (5 bases). The length of the CDR3 is 14 residues. CDR1 and CDR2 (germline): MGHDK, SYGVNS. The CDR3 is CAGSDGPGATEAFF. DNA of the CDR3: TGTGCCGGCAGCGATGGCCCTGGGGCCACTGAAGCTTTCTTT. Complete variable domain (other parts from reference TRBV25-1 and TRBJ1-1): EADIYQTPRYLVIGTGKKITLECSQTMGHDKMYWYQQDPGMELHLIHYSYGVNSTEKGDLSSESTVSRIRTEHFPLTLESARPSHTSQYLCAGSDGPGATEAFFGQGTRLTVV.

For the CDR3, the DNA is TGTGCCAGTGGACAGGGGGGGGAAGAGCAGTACTTC. Its protein is CASGQGGEEQYF. This chain uses TRBV19 with TRBJ2-7, with 10 bases fitting TRBD1. The CDR3 sequence is 12 residues long. Trimming removed 8 bases from V and 7 bases from J; junction bases left unmatched: 5. Germline V lookup: CDR1 LNHDA, CDR2 SQIVND (reference sequence).

This rearrangement joins TRBV7-9 to TRBJ1-6, with D uncertain. The CDR3 covers 14 residues. V gave up 2 bases and J gave up 8 bases, with 10 bases separating them. Germline V lookup: CDR1 SEHNR, CDR2 FQNEAQ (reference sequence). The CDR3 DNA sequence: TGTGCCAGCAGCTTATCCTTCCTGTATTCACCCCTCCACTTT. This codes for CASSLSFLYSPLHF.

This clonotype appeared a single time. The genes are TRBV29-1 and TRBJ2-3; 9 positions agree with TRBD1. Germline V gives CDR1 SQVTM, CDR2 ANQGSEA. This CDR3 has 16 amino acids. J lost 3 bases, V lost 3 bases, and 10 bases had no gene match. CDR3 region: CSVDKGQGGWTDTQYF. The CDR3 DNA follows: TGCAGCGTTGACAAGGGACAGGGAGGTTGGACAGATACGCAGTATTTT.